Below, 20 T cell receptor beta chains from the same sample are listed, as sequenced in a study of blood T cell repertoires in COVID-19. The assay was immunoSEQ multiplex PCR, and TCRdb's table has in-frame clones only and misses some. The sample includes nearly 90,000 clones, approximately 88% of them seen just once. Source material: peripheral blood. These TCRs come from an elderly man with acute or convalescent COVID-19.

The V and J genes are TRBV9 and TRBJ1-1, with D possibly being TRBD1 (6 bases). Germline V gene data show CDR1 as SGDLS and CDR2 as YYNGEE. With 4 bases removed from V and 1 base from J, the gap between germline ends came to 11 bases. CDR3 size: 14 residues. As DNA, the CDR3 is TGTGCCAGCAGCCCCCACAGGGAGAACACTGAAGCTTTCTTT. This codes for CASSPHRENTEAFF. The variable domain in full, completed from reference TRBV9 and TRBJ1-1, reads DSGVTQTPKHLITATGQRVTLRCSPRSGDLSVYWYQQSLDQGLQFLIQYYNGEERAKGNILERFSAQQFPDLHSELNLSSLELGDSALYFCASSPHRENTEAFFGQGTRLTVV.

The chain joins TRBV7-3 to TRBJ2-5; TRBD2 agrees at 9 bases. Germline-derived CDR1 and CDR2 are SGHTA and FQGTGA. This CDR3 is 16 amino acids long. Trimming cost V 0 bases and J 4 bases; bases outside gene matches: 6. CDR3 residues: CASSLTATSGLETQYF. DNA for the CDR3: TGTGCCAGCAGCTTAACGGCGACTAGCGGACTAGAGACCCAGTACTTC.

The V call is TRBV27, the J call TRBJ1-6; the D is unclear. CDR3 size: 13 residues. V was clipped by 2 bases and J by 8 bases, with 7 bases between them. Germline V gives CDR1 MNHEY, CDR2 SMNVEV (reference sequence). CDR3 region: CASSLVRDSPLHF. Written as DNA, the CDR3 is TGTGCCAGCAGTTTAGTTCGGGATTCACCCCTCCACTTT.

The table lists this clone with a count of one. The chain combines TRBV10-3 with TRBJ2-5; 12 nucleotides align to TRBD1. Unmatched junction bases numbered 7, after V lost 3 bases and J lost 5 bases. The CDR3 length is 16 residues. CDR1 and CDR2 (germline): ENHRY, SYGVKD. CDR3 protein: CAISDGGQGARETQYF. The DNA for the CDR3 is TGTGCCATCAGTGACGGGGGACAGGGGGCTCGCGAGACCCAGTACTTC.

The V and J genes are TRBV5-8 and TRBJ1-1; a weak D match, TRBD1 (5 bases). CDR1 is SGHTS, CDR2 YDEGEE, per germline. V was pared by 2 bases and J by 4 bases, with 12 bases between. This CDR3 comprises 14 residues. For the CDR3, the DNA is TGTGCCAGCAGCTTAAGGAGGGGCGGCACTGAAGCTTTCTTT. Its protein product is CASSLRRGGTEAFF.

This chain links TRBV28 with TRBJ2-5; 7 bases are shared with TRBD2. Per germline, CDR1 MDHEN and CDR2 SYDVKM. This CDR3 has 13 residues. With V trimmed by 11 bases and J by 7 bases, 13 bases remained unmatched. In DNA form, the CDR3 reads TGTGCCGCCGGGGGAGGGCCACCTGTGACCCAGTACTTC. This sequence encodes CAAGGGPPVTQYF.

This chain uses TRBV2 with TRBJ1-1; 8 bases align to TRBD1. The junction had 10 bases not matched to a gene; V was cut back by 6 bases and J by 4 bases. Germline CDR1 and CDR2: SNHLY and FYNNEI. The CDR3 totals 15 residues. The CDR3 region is CASRGEDRVGTEAFF. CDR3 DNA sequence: TGTGCCAGCAGAGGGGAGGACAGGGTTGGCACTGAAGCTTTCTTT.

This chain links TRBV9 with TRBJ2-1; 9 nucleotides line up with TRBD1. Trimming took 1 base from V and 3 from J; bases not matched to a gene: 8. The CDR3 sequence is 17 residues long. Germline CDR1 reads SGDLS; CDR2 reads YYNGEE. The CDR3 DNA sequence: TGTGCCAGCAGCGTATATGCCGGGACAGGGATCTACAATGAGCAGTTCTTC. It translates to CASSVYAGTGIYNEQFF.

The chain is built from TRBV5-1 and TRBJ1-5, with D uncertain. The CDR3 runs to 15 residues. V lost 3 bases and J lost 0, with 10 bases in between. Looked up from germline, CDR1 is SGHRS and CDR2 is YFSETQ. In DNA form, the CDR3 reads TGCGCCAGCAGCTCGGAGGGTATTAGCAATCAGCCCCAGCATTTT. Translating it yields CASSSEGISNQPQHF.

The CDR3 loop reads CASSIPGTGNYGYTF. The CDR3 DNA reads as TGTGCCAGCAGCATACCCGGGACAGGGAACTATGGCTACACCTTC. The chain joins TRBV11-1 to TRBJ1-2; 9 positions agree with TRBD1. Germline lookup yields CDR1 SGHAT and CDR2 FQDESV (reference sequence). The ends lost 5 bases at V and 2 bases at J; junction bases unmatched: 6. The CDR3 sequence is 15 residues long.

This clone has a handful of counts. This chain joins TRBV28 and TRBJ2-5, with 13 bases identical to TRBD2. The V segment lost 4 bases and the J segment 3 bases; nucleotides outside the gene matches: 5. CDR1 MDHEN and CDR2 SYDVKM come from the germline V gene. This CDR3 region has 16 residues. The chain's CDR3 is CASSSRGLAGEETQYF. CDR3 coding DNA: TGTGCCAGCAGTTCCAGAGGACTAGCGGGAGAAGAGACCCAGTACTTC.

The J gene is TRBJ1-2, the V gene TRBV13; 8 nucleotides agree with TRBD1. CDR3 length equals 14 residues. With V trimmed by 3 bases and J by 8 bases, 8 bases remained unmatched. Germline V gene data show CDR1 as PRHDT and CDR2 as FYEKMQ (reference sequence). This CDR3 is CASSFGTGSEGYTF. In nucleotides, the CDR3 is TGTGCCAGCAGCTTCGGGACAGGATCTGAAGGCTACACCTTC.

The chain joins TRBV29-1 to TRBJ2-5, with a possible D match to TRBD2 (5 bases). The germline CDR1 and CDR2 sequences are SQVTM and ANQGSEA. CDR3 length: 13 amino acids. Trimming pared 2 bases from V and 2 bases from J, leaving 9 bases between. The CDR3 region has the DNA TGCAGCGTTGAACGGGGTTTTCAAGAGACCCAGTACTTC. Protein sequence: CSVERGFQETQYF.

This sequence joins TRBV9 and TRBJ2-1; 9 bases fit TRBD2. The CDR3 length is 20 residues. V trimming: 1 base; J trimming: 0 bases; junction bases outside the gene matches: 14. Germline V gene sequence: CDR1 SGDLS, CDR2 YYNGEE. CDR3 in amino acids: CASSVSEGWSGGSSYNEQFF. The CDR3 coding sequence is TGTGCCAGCAGCGTATCCGAGGGGTGGAGCGGGGGGAGCTCCTACAATGAGCAGTTCTTC.

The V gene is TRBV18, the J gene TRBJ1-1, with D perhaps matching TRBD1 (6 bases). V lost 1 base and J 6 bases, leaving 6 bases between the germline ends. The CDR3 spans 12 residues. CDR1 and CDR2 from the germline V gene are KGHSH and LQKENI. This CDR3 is CASSPQGAEAFF. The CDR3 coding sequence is TGTGCCAGCTCACCACAGGGGGCTGAAGCTTTCTTT.

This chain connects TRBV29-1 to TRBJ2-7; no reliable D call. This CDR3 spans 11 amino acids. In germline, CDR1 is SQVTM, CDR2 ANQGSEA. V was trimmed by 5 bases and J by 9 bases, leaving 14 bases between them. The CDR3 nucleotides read TGCAGCGTTCAGACGGGTACGGGGCAGTACTTC. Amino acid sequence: CSVQTGTGQYF.

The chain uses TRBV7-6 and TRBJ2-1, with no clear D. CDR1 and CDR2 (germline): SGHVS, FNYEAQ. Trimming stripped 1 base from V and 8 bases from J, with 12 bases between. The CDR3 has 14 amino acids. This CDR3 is CASSLEHQVHEQFF. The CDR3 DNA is TGTGCCAGCAGCTTAGAGCATCAGGTCCATGAGCAGTTCTTC.

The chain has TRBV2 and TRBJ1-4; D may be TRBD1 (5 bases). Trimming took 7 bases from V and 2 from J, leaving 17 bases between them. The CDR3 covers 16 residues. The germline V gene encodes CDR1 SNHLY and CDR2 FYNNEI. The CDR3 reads CASIGHPTGTNEKLFF. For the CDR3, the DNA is TGTGCCAGCATAGGACACCCCACTGGGACTAATGAAAAACTGTTTTTT.

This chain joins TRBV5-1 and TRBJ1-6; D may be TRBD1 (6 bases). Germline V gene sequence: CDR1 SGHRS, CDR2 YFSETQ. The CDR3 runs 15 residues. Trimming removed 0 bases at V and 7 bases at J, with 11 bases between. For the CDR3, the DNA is TGCGCCAGCAGCTTGGGGCAGGGGAACAATTCACCCCTCCACTTT. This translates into CASSLGQGNNSPLHF. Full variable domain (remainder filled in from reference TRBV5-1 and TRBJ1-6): KAGVTQTPRYLIKTRGQQVTLSCSPISGHRSVSWYQQTPGQGLQFLFEYFSETQRNKGNFPGRFSGRQFSNSRSEMNVSTLELGDSALYLCASSLGQGNNSPLHFGNGTRLTVT.

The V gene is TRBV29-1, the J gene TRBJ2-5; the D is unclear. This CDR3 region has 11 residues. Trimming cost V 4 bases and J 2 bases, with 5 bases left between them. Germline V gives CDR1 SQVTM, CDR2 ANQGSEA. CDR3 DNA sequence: TGCAGCGTTGCCCCGCAAGAGACCCAGTACTTC. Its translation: CSVAPQETQYF.